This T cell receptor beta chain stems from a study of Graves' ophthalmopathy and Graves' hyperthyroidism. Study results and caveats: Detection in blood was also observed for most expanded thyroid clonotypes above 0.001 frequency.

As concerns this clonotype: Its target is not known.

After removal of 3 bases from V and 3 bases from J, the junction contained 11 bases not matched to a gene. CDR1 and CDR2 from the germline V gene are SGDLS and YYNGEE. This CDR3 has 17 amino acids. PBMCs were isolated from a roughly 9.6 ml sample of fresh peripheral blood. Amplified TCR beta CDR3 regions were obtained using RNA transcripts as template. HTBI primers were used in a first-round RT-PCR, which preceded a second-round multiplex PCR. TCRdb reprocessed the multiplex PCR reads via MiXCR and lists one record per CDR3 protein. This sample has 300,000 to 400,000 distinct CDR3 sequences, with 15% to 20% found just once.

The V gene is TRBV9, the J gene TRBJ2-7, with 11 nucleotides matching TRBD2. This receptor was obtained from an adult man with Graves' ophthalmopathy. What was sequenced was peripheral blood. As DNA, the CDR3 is TGTGCCAGCAGCGCTCGCGACCTAGCGGGGGGCAGCTACGAGCAGTACTTC. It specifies CASSARDLAGGSYEQYF.